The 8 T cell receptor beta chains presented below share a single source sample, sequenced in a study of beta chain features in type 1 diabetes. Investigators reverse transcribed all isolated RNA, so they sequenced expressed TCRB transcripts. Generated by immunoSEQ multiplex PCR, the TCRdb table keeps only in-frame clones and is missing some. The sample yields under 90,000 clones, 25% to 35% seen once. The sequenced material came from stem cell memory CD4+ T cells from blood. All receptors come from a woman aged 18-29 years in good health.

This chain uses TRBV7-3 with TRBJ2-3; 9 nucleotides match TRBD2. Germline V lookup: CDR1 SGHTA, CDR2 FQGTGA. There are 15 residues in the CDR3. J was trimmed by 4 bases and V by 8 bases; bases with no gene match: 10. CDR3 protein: CASGRRTSEADTQYF. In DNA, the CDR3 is TGTGCCAGCGGGAGGAGGACTAGCGAGGCAGATACGCAGTATTTT.

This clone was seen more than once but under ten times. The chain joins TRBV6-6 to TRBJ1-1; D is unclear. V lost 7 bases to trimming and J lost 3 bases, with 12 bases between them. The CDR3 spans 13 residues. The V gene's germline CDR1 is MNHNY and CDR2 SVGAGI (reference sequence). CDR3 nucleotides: TGTGCCAGCAAGCGACTTGAGGACACTGAAGCTTTCTTT. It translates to CASKRLEDTEAFF.

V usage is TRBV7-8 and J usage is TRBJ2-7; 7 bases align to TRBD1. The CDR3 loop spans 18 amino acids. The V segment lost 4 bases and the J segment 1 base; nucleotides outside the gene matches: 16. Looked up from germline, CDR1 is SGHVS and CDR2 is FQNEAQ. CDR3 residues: CASSSYTDGPGGSYEQYF. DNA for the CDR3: TGTGCCAGCAGCTCATACACAGACGGCCCAGGGGGATCCTACGAGCAGTACTTC.

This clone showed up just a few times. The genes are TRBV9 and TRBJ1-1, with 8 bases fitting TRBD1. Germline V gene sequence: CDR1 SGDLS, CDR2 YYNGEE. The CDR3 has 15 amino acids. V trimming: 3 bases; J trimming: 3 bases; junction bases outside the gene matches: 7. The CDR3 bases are TGTGCCAGCAGCGGTGACAGGGGCAAGCACACTGAAGCTTTCTTT. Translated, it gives CASSGDRGKHTEAFF.

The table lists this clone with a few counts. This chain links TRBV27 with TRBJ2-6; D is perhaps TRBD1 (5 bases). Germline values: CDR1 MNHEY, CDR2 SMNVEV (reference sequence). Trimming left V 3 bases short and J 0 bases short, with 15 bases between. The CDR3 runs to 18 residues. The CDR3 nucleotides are TGTGCCAGCAGTTTGAAGGACAATCGACGCTCTGGGGCCAACGTCCTGACTTTC. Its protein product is CASSLKDNRRSGANVLTF.

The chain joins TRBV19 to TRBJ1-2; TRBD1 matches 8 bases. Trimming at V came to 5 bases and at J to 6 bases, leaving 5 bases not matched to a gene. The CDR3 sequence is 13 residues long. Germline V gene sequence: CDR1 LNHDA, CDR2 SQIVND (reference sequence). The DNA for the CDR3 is TGTGCCAGTAGTGCGGACAGGGAGGATGGCTACACCTTC. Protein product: CASSADREDGYTF. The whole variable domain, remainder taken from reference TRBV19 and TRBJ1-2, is DGGITQSPKYLFRKEGQNVTLSCEQNLNHDAMYWYRQDPGQGLRLIYYSQIVNDFQKGDIAEGYSVSREKKESFPLTVTSAQKNPTAFYLCASSADREDGYTFGSGTRLTVV.

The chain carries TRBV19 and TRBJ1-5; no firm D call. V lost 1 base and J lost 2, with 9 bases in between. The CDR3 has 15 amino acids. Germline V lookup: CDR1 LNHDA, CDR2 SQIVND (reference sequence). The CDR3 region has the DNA TGTGCCAGTAGTATAGGGGCGTTGGGCAATCAGCCCCAGCATTTT. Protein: CASSIGALGNQPQHF.

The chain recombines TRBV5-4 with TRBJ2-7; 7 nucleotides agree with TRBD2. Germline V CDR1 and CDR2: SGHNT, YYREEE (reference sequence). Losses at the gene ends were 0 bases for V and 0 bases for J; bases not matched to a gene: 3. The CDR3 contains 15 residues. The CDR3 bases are TGTGCCAGCAGCTTGGGTGGGGGGGGCTCCTACGAGCAGTACTTC. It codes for CASSLGGGGSYEQYF.